Below are 29 T cell receptor beta chains sequenced from a single sample in a study of T cell responses to AZD1222 COVID-19 vaccine (dated by TCRdb to about 2021). This specimen's time point label, interpreted: baseline before first vaccination. Library preparation was by the immunoSEQ multiplex PCR assay. In its TCRdb copy, this immuneACCESS table keeps in-frame sequences only and misses some clones. Where compared with another copy, unresolved V genes explain less than half of these, and the others have no known cause. For this sample the table gives 75,000 to 100,000 clones, of which around 90% were detected only once. The top ten clonotypes cover roughly 13% of the sample. The sample was peripheral blood, taken on day 0 of AZD1222 vaccination. These TCRs come from an adult in good health.

The V and J genes are TRBV5-4 and TRBJ1-1; tentative D call: TRBD1 (5 bases). In germline, CDR1 is SGHNT, CDR2 YYREEE (reference sequence). The CDR3 is made up of 14 amino acids. V dropped 0 bases and J dropped 4 bases, with 10 bases sitting between them. The CDR3 is CASSLGGEITEAFF. CDR3 in DNA: TGTGCCAGCAGCTTGGGAGGGGAGATCACTGAAGCTTTCTTT. Looking up the rest from reference TRBV5-4 and TRBJ1-1 gives the full variable domain: ETGVTQSPTHLIKTRGQQVTLRCSSQSGHNTVSWYQQALGQGPQFIFQYYREEENGRGNFPPRFSGLQFPNYSSELNVNALELDDSALYLCASSLGGEITEAFFGQGTRLTVV.

The V and J genes are TRBV28 and TRBJ2-7; D not resolved. This CDR3 is 16 amino acids long. V was shortened by 3 bases and J by 4 bases, with 19 bases between the two germline ends. Germline values: CDR1 MDHEN, CDR2 SYDVKM. CDR3 sequence: CASSFPLRAARYEQYF. CDR3 DNA: TGTGCCAGCAGTTTTCCCCTCCGGGCAGCGAGGTACGAGCAGTACTTC.

This chain uses TRBV6-1 with TRBJ1-2; no firm D call. V gave up 0 bases and J gave up 2 bases, with 16 bases separating them. The germline CDR1 and CDR2 sequences are MNHNS and SASEGT. This CDR3 spans 17 amino acids. The CDR3 bases are TGTGCCAGCAGTGAAGCGCTTCTGGTAAGGAGAAACTATGGCTACACCTTC. This codes for CASSEALLVRRNYGYTF.

V and J are TRBV7-2 and TRBJ1-2, with 8 bases lining up with TRBD1. V lost 5 bases, J lost 4 bases, and 3 bases stayed unmatched. The CDR3 is 13 residues long. The germline gives CDR1 SGHTA, CDR2 FQGNSA. CDR3 region: CASSQGQGYGYTF. DNA for the CDR3: TGTGCCAGCAGCCAAGGACAGGGCTATGGCTACACCTTC.

V usage is TRBV19 and J usage is TRBJ1-5, with D possibly being TRBD1 (6 bases). The CDR3 loop spans 14 amino acids. V lost 6 bases and J 7 bases, leaving 16 bases between the germline ends. Germline-derived CDR1 and CDR2 are LNHDA and SQIVND (reference sequence). CDR3 protein: CASSEQGIGQPQHF. The DNA of the CDR3 is TGTGCCAGTAGCGAGCAGGGGATCGGGCAGCCCCAGCATTTT.

The V gene is TRBV15, the J gene TRBJ2-2; D remains ambiguous. CDR1 and CDR2 (germline): LNHNV, YYDKDF (reference sequence). CDR3 length equals 15 residues. The V gene lost 0 bases and the J gene lost 0 bases, with 5 bases spanning the gap. Here the CDR3 reads CATSREIANTGELFF. The CDR3 DNA is TGTGCCACCAGCAGAGAAATAGCGAACACCGGGGAGCTGTTTTTT. Full variable domain (missing parts from reference TRBV15 and TRBJ2-2): DAMVIQNPRYQVTQFGKPVTLSCSQTLNHNVMYWYQQKSSQAPKLLFHYYDKDFNNEADTPDNFQSRRPNTSFCFLDIRSPGLGDTAMYLCATSREIANTGELFFGEGSRLTVL.

The rearrangement links TRBV5-1 to TRBJ2-7; 9 nucleotides agree with TRBD1. CDR1 and CDR2 from the germline V gene are SGHRS and YFSETQ. The CDR3 is made up of 15 amino acids. Trimming took 4 bases from V and 4 from J; bases not matched to a gene: 9. CDR3 DNA sequence: TGCGCCAGCAGCAAATCGGGACAGGGATTTTACGAGCAGTACTTC. This sequence encodes CASSKSGQGFYEQYF.

The V and J genes are TRBV11-2 and TRBJ2-7; 8 bases are shared with TRBD1. The germline V gene encodes CDR1 SGHAT and CDR2 FQNNGV. This CDR3 is built from 14 residues. After removal of 5 bases from V and 2 bases from J, the junction contained 5 bases not matched to a gene. CDR3 protein: CASSRDRLAYEQYF. As DNA, the CDR3 is TGTGCCAGCAGCCGGGACAGGTTAGCCTACGAGCAGTACTTC.

A remark on this clone: This CDR3 is also generated by other DNA sequences in the sample. The V and J genes are TRBV5-1 and TRBJ1-3; unclear D gene. V dropped 0 bases and J dropped 1 base, with 5 bases sitting between them. The germline V gene has CDR1 SGHRS and CDR2 YFSETQ. The CDR3 is 14 residues long. The CDR3 region has the DNA TGCGCCAGCAGCTTGGCCGGTTCTGGAAACACCATATATTTT. It specifies CASSLAGSGNTIYF. The full variable domain, completed using reference TRBV5-1 and TRBJ1-3, is KAGVTQTPRYLIKTRGQQVTLSCSPISGHRSVSWYQQTPGQGLQFLFEYFSETQRNKGNFPGRFSGRQFSNSRSEMNVSTLELGDSALYLCASSLAGSGNTIYFGEGSWLTVV.

The chain combines TRBV11-2 with TRBJ2-3; TRBD2 agrees at 8 bases. CDR1 and CDR2 (germline): SGHAT, FQNNGV. The ends lost 1 base at V and 3 bases at J; junction bases unmatched: 3. This CDR3 region has 15 residues. Here the CDR3 reads CASSLAGGRTDTQYF. DNA for the CDR3: TGTGCCAGCAGCTTAGCGGGGGGGCGGACAGATACGCAGTATTTT.

The chain links TRBV28 to TRBJ1-2; D is uncertain. Germline loops: CDR1 MDHEN, CDR2 SYDVKM. The CDR3 loop spans 15 amino acids. V was shortened by 6 bases and J by 4 bases, with 18 bases between the two germline ends. The CDR3 DNA reads as TGTGCCAGCAGGAAATTCACCGCCGAGGGCTATGGCTACACCTTC. Translation: CASRKFTAEGYGYTF.

J is TRBJ2-5 and V is TRBV6-1; tentatively, D is TRBD1 (5 bases). CDR1 is MNHNS, CDR2 SASEGT, per germline. Trimming stripped 0 bases from V and 2 bases from J, with 13 bases between. This CDR3 contains 16 residues. DNA for the CDR3: TGTGCCAGCAGTGAAGCCTTCGGACAACCACAAGAGACCCAGTACTTC. The encoded protein is CASSEAFGQPQETQYF.

The sample holds one count of this clone. The chain links TRBV9 to TRBJ1-2, with D unclear. The CDR3 has 13 amino acids. V lost 0 bases, J lost 6 bases, and 9 bases lay in between. The germline V gene has CDR1 SGDLS and CDR2 YYNGEE. CDR3 DNA sequence: TGTGCCAGCAGCGTAGGGCCAGAGAATGGCTACACCTTC. Translation gives CASSVGPENGYTF.

The J gene is TRBJ2-4, the V gene TRBV2; a possible D gene is TRBD1 (5 bases). Germline CDR1 SNHLY, CDR2 FYNNEI. Trimming took 3 bases from V and 0 from J, leaving 12 bases between them. This CDR3 is built from 16 residues. CDR3 loop: CASSDYRPLAKNIQYF. The CDR3 coding sequence is TGTGCCAGCAGTGATTACAGGCCCTTAGCCAAAAACATTCAGTACTTC.

The rearrangement joins TRBV27 to TRBJ1-2; 7 nucleotides match TRBD1. J lost 4 bases, V lost 3 bases, and 11 bases had no gene match. This CDR3 contains 16 residues. CDR1 is MNHEY and CDR2 is SMNVEV in the germline V gene (reference sequence). CDR3 DNA sequence: TGTGCCAGCAGTTTCGGTGGGAGACAGGGCGGCTATGGCTACACCTTC. It yields the protein CASSFGGRQGGYGYTF.

V usage is TRBV19 and J usage is TRBJ2-7; no clear D gene. This CDR3 is 14 amino acids long. V was trimmed by 10 bases and J by 3 bases, leaving 19 bases between them. Germline V gene data show CDR1 as LNHDA and CDR2 as SQIVND (reference sequence). CDR3: CATSSGGEGYEQYF. In nucleotides, the CDR3 is TGTGCCACCTCGAGTGGCGGAGAAGGCTACGAGCAGTACTTC.

The DNA for the CDR3 is TGTGCCAGCAGCTTCCGATCCTTTAGCTTACAAGAGACCCAGTACTTC. Encoded protein: CASSFRSFSLQETQYF. The V gene is TRBV7-9, the J gene TRBJ2-5; D remains ambiguous. The CDR3 contains 16 residues. Germline CDR1 and CDR2: SEHNR and FQNEAQ (reference sequence). V shed 3 bases and J shed 2 bases, with 16 bases lying between them.

The chain employs TRBV6-5 and TRBJ1-6; D not certain. Germline V lookup: CDR1 MNHEY, CDR2 SVGAGI. The V gene lost 6 bases and the J gene lost 5 bases, with 8 bases spanning the gap. There are 13 residues in the CDR3. The CDR3 reads CASSATNNSPLHF. Here the CDR3 DNA reads TGTGCCAGCAGCGCGACAAATAATTCACCCCTCCACTTT.

This clone was detected once. This chain uses TRBV18 with TRBJ1-5; no firm D call. CDR1 and CDR2 from the germline V gene are KGHSH and LQKENI. The CDR3 is 14 residues long. Trimming left V 6 bases short and J 3 bases short, with 12 bases between. CDR3 nucleotide sequence: TGTGCCAGCTCCTTCTGGGCCGTCAATCAGCCCCAGCATTTT. Amino acid sequence: CASSFWAVNQPQHF.

The CDR3 region is CASSEADRWNEKLFF. CDR3 in DNA: TGTGCCAGCAGTGAAGCGGATAGGTGGAATGAAAAACTGTTTTTT. The V call is TRBV6-1, the J call TRBJ1-4; D not resolved. This CDR3 has 15 amino acids. Trimming shortened V by 0 bases and J by 5 bases, and 10 bases separated the two germline ends. Germline CDR1 MNHNS, CDR2 SASEGT.

V and J are TRBV6-1 and TRBJ1-1; no firm D call. The germline V gene encodes CDR1 MNHNS and CDR2 SASEGT. With 2 bases removed from V and 0 bases from J, the gap between germline ends came to 7 bases. The CDR3 runs to 14 residues. In nucleotides, the CDR3 is TGTGCCAGCAGTGAACACCCGGTGAACACTGAAGCTTTCTTT. Protein: CASSEHPVNTEAFF.

In nucleotides, the CDR3 is TGCGCCAGCAGCCAAGTGGGTCATAGGAGCACAGATACGCAGTATTTT. This codes for CASSQVGHRSTDTQYF. V usage is TRBV4-1 and J usage is TRBJ2-3; D is ambiguous. V shed 1 base and J shed 0 bases, with 11 bases lying between them. Germline CDR1 and CDR2: MGHRA and YSYEKL. This CDR3 has 16 amino acids.

The gene calls are TRBV5-1 and TRBJ2-7; possibly TRBD2 for D (6 bases). Germline loops: CDR1 SGHRS, CDR2 YFSETQ. The CDR3 is 16 amino acids. The V and J ends lost 5 bases and 6 bases respectively, with 24 bases between them. The CDR3 DNA reads TGCGCCAGCAGGCCCCTCGGTGGGGGGTCACTGTCCGAGCAGTACTTC. Its protein product is CASRPLGGGSLSEQYF. Drawing the rest from reference TRBV5-1 and TRBJ2-7, the complete variable domain is KAGVTQTPRYLIKTRGQQVTLSCSPISGHRSVSWYQQTPGQGLQFLFEYFSETQRNKGNFPGRFSGRQFSNSRSEMNVSTLELGDSALYLCASRPLGGGSLSEQYFGPGTRLTVT.

The CDR3 bases are TGTGCCAGCAGCCGGGGCCGGGACTATGGCTACACCTTC. It specifies CASSRGRDYGYTF. The genes are TRBV7-9 and TRBJ1-2; D is perhaps TRBD1 (5 bases). Trimming shortened V by 5 bases and J by 3 bases, and 10 bases separated the two germline ends. Per the germline V gene, CDR1 is SEHNR and CDR2 is FQNEAQ (reference sequence). This CDR3 spans 13 amino acids.

This clone was counted a single time. CDR3 region: CASSRWRGQLDTQYF. CDR3 nucleotides: TGTGCCAGCAGCCGGTGGCGAGGGCAGCTAGATACGCAGTATTTT. V gene TRBV7-8 combines with J gene TRBJ2-3; D may be TRBD2 (5 bases). The CDR3 length is 15 residues. Germline V CDR1 and CDR2: SGHVS, FQNEAQ. Trimming shortened V by 5 bases and J by 5 bases, and 17 bases separated the two germline ends. The full variable domain, its missing parts supplied by reference TRBV7-8 and TRBJ2-3, is GAGVSQSPRYKVAKRGQDVALRCDPISGHVSLFWYQQALGQGPEFLTYFQNEAQLDKSGLPSDRFFAERPEGSVSTLKIQRTQQEDSAVYLCASSRWRGQLDTQYFGPGTRLTVL.

In its sample, this clone was seen a few times. The V and J genes are TRBV7-3 and TRBJ1-1; D is uncertain. The CDR3 length is 13 residues. V was clipped by 1 base and J by 1 base, with 4 bases between them. Germline assignment: CDR1 SGHTA and CDR2 FQGTGA. CDR3 DNA sequence: TGTGCCAGCAGCTTAATCGGGAACACTGAAGCTTTCTTT. It is translated as CASSLIGNTEAFF.

The V gene is TRBV7-9, the J gene TRBJ2-7; 7 positions match TRBD1. Germline V lookup: CDR1 SEHNR, CDR2 FQNEAQ (reference sequence). The CDR3 has 15 residues. Trimming removed 5 bases from V and 3 bases from J; junction bases left unmatched: 10. The CDR3 here is CASSPPVGQYYEQYF. The DNA of the CDR3 is TGTGCCAGCAGCCCCCCCGTGGGACAGTACTACGAGCAGTACTTC.

This rearrangement joins TRBV18 to TRBJ2-5; D may correspond to TRBD1 or TRBD2 (5 bases each). Germline V CDR1 and CDR2: KGHSH, LQKENI. The CDR3 is 16 residues long. With 1 base removed from V and 4 bases from J, the gap between germline ends came to 16 bases. CDR3 in amino acids: CASSPLGWGTGETQYF. As DNA, the CDR3 is TGTGCCAGCTCACCACTCGGATGGGGGACGGGAGAGACCCAGTACTTC.

The chain employs TRBV5-1 and TRBJ1-6; D possibly corresponds to TRBD1 (6 bases). Germline values: CDR1 SGHRS, CDR2 YFSETQ. Trimming took 0 bases from V and 9 from J, leaving 10 bases between them. The CDR3 consists of 14 residues. CDR3 sequence: CASSLDREFSPLHF. The CDR3 coding sequence is TGCGCCAGCAGCTTGGACAGGGAGTTTTCACCCCTCCACTTT.